This T cell receptor (beta chain) is drawn from a study of early stage breast cancer tumors. The CDR3 has 11 residues. Unmatched junction bases numbered 5, after V lost 6 bases and J lost 7 bases. Germline V gives CDR1 DFQATT, CDR2 SNEGSKA (reference sequence). This clone appeared a few times. Its antigen is unidentified. Sequenced by immunoSEQ multiplex PCR; TCRdb stores in-frame clones only, minus some. The sample holds around 28,000 clones, more than 65% seen once. Roughly 18-50 mg of tissue was diced for each tumor. Study-level points and caveats: Blood repertoires resembled normal breast more than tumor. Commonly generated sequences made up most enriched TCRB sequences shared between patients.

The sample comprised breast tumor tissue. The chain recombines TRBV20-1 with TRBJ2-7; 8 bases fit TRBD2. The receptor comes from a person aged 25-39 years with breast cancer. The CDR3: CSAGTRGEQYF. DNA for the CDR3: TGCAGTGCAGGGACTAGGGGTGAGCAGTACTTC.